A selection of T cell receptor beta chains follows, all from one sample in a study of blood T cell repertoires in COVID-19. Sequenced by immunoSEQ multiplex PCR; TCRdb stores in-frame clones only, minus some. The top ten hold 8.5% to 9.5% of the sample, which has almost 250,000 clones, 70% to 90% seen once. Sequenced: PBMCs or T cells enriched from blood (not recorded which). The receptors originated from a woman between 50 and 59 years old with acute COVID-19. CDR3s include the opening cysteine and the closing phenylalanine or tryptophan. A D gene is named only where the DNA matches it firmly. Not all rows give a size; the values are once, few, many and, for expanded clones, a class.

v_call	d_call	clone_size	j_call	cdr3_nt	cdr3_aa
TRBV5-4	TRBD2	-	TRBJ2-5	TGTGCCAGCAGCATCGGACTAGCCGAGACCCAGTACTTC	CASSIGLAETQYF
TRBV27	-	-	TRBJ1-2	TGTGCCAGCAGTGGTCCCGGGACATTCTCCTATGGCTACACCTTC	CASSGPGTFSYGYTF
TRBV5-1	-	-	TRBJ2-5	TGCGCCAGCAGCAAGGGTTTTGGGGGCATAAAGACCCAGTACTTC	CASSKGFGGIKTQYF
TRBV19	-	once	TRBJ1-1	TGTGCCAGTAGTATTCTCCCACTAATGAACACTGAAGCTTTCTTT	CASSILPLMNTEAFF
TRBV7-2	TRBD1	-	TRBJ1-2	TGTGCCAGCAGAGAGACAGGGGACGGCTACACCTTC	CASRETGDGYTF
TRBV4-3	-	-	TRBJ2-1	TGCGCCAGCAGCCGTTCTCAGTACAATGAGCAGTTCTTC	CASSRSQYNEQFF
TRBV6-5	-	few	TRBJ2-7	TGTGCCAGCACCTCAGGACAGCACTACTACGAGCAGTACTTC	CASTSGQHYYEQYF
TRBV5-5	TRBD2	-	TRBJ2-1	TGTGCCAGCAGCCCGCCCGGGGGGGCTGGGTATGAGCAGTTCTTC	CASSPPGGAGYEQFF
TRBV11-2	-	-	TRBJ1-1	TGTGCCAGCAGCTTAGCAGGTTTGGACACTGAAGCTTTCTTT	CASSLAGLDTEAFF
TRBV6-6	-	-	TRBJ1-1	TGTGCCAGCAGTTTGAAGGGAGGGGGAACTGAAGCTTTCTTT	CASSLKGGGTEAFF
TRBV30	TRBD1	-	TRBJ1-6	TGTGCCTGGAGTGTAGGGCGGGGACAGAATAATTCACCCCTCCACTTT	CAWSVGRGQNNSPLHF
TRBV5-1	TRBD1	-	TRBJ1-1	TGCGCCAGCAGCCTATATACAGGGGGGAACACTGAAGCTTTCTTT	CASSLYTGGNTEAFF